The 22 T cell receptor beta chains reported below all come from one sample, sequenced in a study of early stage breast cancer tumors. Clones were read by immunoSEQ multiplex PCR, and TCRdb kept only the in-frame ones, dropping some. The table lists 25,000 to 35,000 clones, 55% to 75% of them singletons. Sequenced: blood. The receptors come from a person aged 45 to 59 with breast cancer.

The chain combines TRBV7-9 with TRBJ1-1, with 7 bases lining up with TRBD1. The V gene's germline CDR1 is SEHNR and CDR2 FQNEAQ (reference sequence). The V gene end was trimmed by 5 bases and the J gene end by 3 bases; junction bases not matched to a gene: 6. CDR3 length: 14 amino acids. The chain's CDR3 is CASSQQGQDTEAFF. Here the CDR3 DNA reads TGTGCCAGCAGCCAACAGGGGCAGGACACTGAAGCTTTCTTT.

This clone was counted once. V usage is TRBV19 and J usage is TRBJ1-2, with TRBD1 matching 9 bases. V shed 7 bases and J 8 bases; nucleotides not matched to a gene: 11. Germline values: CDR1 LNHDA, CDR2 SQIVND (reference sequence). The CDR3 is 14 residues long. The CDR3 sequence is CASTHPGQGEGYTF. The CDR3 nucleotides are TGTGCCAGTACCCATCCGGGACAGGGAGAGGGCTACACCTTC. Looking up the rest from reference TRBV19 and TRBJ1-2 gives the full variable domain: DGGITQSPKYLFRKEGQNVTLSCEQNLNHDAMYWYRQDPGQGLRLIYYSQIVNDFQKGDIAEGYSVSREKKESFPLTVTSAQKNPTAFYLCASTHPGQGEGYTFGSGTRLTVV.

The chain links TRBV6-1 to TRBJ1-1; D uncertain. Germline lookup yields CDR1 MNHNS and CDR2 SASEGT. This CDR3 spans 15 amino acids. V shed 1 base and J shed 2 bases, with 11 bases lying between them. Here the CDR3 DNA reads TGTGCCAGCAGTGAAGGTCCCCGCTATAACACTGAAGCTTTCTTT. Protein: CASSEGPRYNTEAFF.

The chain couples TRBV7-9 to TRBJ2-1; 8 bases align to TRBD2. This CDR3 comprises 17 residues. The germline V gene encodes CDR1 SEHNR and CDR2 FQNEAQ (reference sequence). The V segment lost 0 bases and the J segment 1 base; nucleotides outside the gene matches: 5. The CDR3 DNA reads as TGTGCCAGCAGCTTAGCGATACGGGGGGGGTCCTACAATGAGCAGTTCTTC. Its protein is CASSLAIRGGSYNEQFF.

The V call is TRBV6-6, the J call TRBJ1-4; possibly TRBD1 for D (6 bases). The ends were cut back, 6 bases at V and 2 bases at J, with 10 bases in the middle. The CDR3 runs 14 residues. The V gene's germline CDR1 is MNHNY and CDR2 SVGAGI (reference sequence). The CDR3 DNA reads TGTGCCAGCAGAGCAACAGGGACTAATGAAAAACTGTTTTTT. Amino acids: CASRATGTNEKLFF.

This clone was picked up one time. The rearrangement uses TRBV9 and TRBJ2-5; TRBD2 agrees at 12 bases. The V gene's germline CDR1 is SGDLS and CDR2 YYNGEE. V lost 4 bases to trimming and J lost 5 bases; unmatched junction nucleotides: 3. This CDR3 has 14 amino acids. DNA for the CDR3: TGTGCCAGCAGCCCCCTAGCGGGAGGGGAGACCCAGTACTTC. Translation gives CASSPLAGGETQYF.

The rearrangement uses TRBV6-6 and TRBJ1-5, with D perhaps TRBD1 (6 bases). The CDR3 length is 13 residues. Germline loops: CDR1 MNHNY, CDR2 SVGAGI (reference sequence). V was trimmed by 5 bases and J by 7 bases, leaving 12 bases between them. The CDR3, as DNA: TGTGCCAGCAGTGCCCAACAGGGACAGCCCCAGCATTTT. Protein sequence: CASSAQQGQPQHF.

This clone occurred a few times. CDR3: CASSQEWGPSYNEQFF. The CDR3 nucleotides read TGCGCCAGCAGCCAAGAGTGGGGCCCCTCCTACAATGAGCAGTTCTTC. The rearrangement uses TRBV4-3 and TRBJ2-1, with D possibly being TRBD1 (5 bases). The CDR3 contains 16 residues. The ends were cut back, 0 bases at V and 0 bases at J, with 9 bases in the middle. Germline V gives CDR1 LGHNA, CDR2 YSLEER.

This clone has only a few counts. The chain carries TRBV7-8 and TRBJ1-1, with D possibly being TRBD1 (5 bases). The CDR3 is 14 residues long. Germline lookup yields CDR1 SGHVS and CDR2 FQNEAQ. The V end lost 5 bases, the J end lost 3 bases, and 13 bases lay between the germline ends. CDR3 DNA sequence: TGTGCCAGCAGCGGAGACAGCGGGGACACTGAAGCTTTCTTT. Amino acids: CASSGDSGDTEAFF.

The gene calls are TRBV14 and TRBJ2-7, with D uncertain. Trimming stripped 0 bases from V and 3 bases from J, with 6 bases between. CDR1 SGHDN and CDR2 FVKESK come from the germline V gene. This CDR3 comprises 13 residues. The DNA of the CDR3 is TGTGCCAGCAGCCAAGATTTCGACTACGAGCAGTACTTC. It is translated as CASSQDFDYEQYF.

The chain combines TRBV12-5 with TRBJ2-1; 7 positions agree with TRBD2. CDR3 length equals 15 residues. V lost 0 bases and J lost 7; bases outside the gene matches: 6. The germline gives CDR1 LGHNT, CDR2 FRNRAP. The CDR3 DNA sequence: TGTGCTAGTGGTTTGGTACCGGGGCGGGGGAATGAGCAGTTCTTC. Translating gives CASGLVPGRGNEQFF. Full variable domain (outside the CDR3, taken from reference TRBV12-5 and TRBJ2-1): DARVTQTPRHKVTEMGQEVTMRCQPILGHNTVFWYRQTMMQGLELLAYFRNRAPLDDSGMPKDRFSAEMPDATLATLKIQPSEPRDSAVYFCASGLVPGRGNEQFFGPGTRLTVL.

The V and J genes are TRBV5-4 and TRBJ1-2, with TRBD1 matching 10 bases. Germline V gene data show CDR1 as SGHNT and CDR2 as YYREEE (reference sequence). The CDR3 has 15 amino acids. With V trimmed by 4 bases and J by 2 bases, 5 bases remained unmatched. CDR3 protein: CASSPTGQGNYGYTF. CDR3 in DNA: TGTGCCAGCAGCCCGACGGGACAGGGGAACTATGGCTACACCTTC.

The chain employs TRBV20-1 and TRBJ1-1, with D tentatively TRBD1 (5 bases). From germline, CDR1 is DFQATT and CDR2 SNEGSKA (reference sequence). V dropped 6 bases and J dropped 5 bases, with 10 bases sitting between them. The CDR3 has 11 amino acids. The CDR3: CSALTETEAFF. The CDR3 nucleotides read TGCAGTGCCCTGACAGAGACTGAAGCTTTCTTT.

The chain has TRBV7-9 and TRBJ1-1, with D possibly being TRBD1 (5 bases). The length of the CDR3 is 18 residues. Between the trimmed V and J ends, which lost 5 bases and 3 bases, there was a span of 25 bases. The germline gives CDR1 SEHNR, CDR2 FQNEAQ (reference sequence). CDR3 sequence: CASSRTTVGRAIHTEAFF. The CDR3 region has the DNA TGTGCCAGCAGCCGCACAACGGTTGGCAGGGCGATCCACACTGAAGCTTTCTTT.

This clone was observed once. The chain employs TRBV2 and TRBJ1-5, with D perhaps matching TRBD1 (6 bases). Germline V gives CDR1 SNHLY, CDR2 FYNNEI. V was shortened by 1 base and J by 4 bases, with 8 bases between the two germline ends. This CDR3 has 14 amino acids. CDR3 loop: CASSEGGGNQPQHF. The CDR3 bases are TGTGCCAGCAGTGAAGGAGGGGGTAATCAGCCCCAGCATTTT.

The gene calls are TRBV19 and TRBJ1-4; no reliable D call. The CDR3 is 15 amino acids. V lost 3 bases and J lost 1, with 9 bases in between. Germline V gives CDR1 LNHDA, CDR2 SQIVND (reference sequence). The CDR3 DNA follows: TGTGCCAGTAGTATTGTGGACGGAACTAATGAAAAACTGTTTTTT. Residues: CASSIVDGTNEKLFF.

The V call is TRBV25-1, the J call TRBJ2-5, with 7 bases that match TRBD1. V gave up 8 bases and J gave up 4 bases; unmatched junction bases: 7. Germline lookup yields CDR1 MGHDK and CDR2 SYGVNS. This CDR3 contains 13 residues. The CDR3 DNA reads as TGTGCCAGCCGGGACAGTACCTTAGAGACCCAGTACTTC. Its protein is CASRDSTLETQYF. The full variable domain, its missing parts supplied by reference TRBV25-1 and TRBJ2-5, is EADIYQTPRYLVIGTGKKITLECSQTMGHDKMYWYQQDPGMELHLIHYSYGVNSTEKGDLSSESTVSRIRTEHFPLTLESARPSHTSQYLCASRDSTLETQYFGPGTRLLVL.

The rearrangement uses TRBV5-5 and TRBJ1-1; tentatively, D is TRBD1 (5 bases). Germline V gene lookup returns CDR1 SGHKS and CDR2 YYEKEE (reference sequence). Deletions cut 0 bases from V and 1 base from J, with 10 bases between. The CDR3 runs to 15 residues. Here the CDR3 DNA reads TGTGCCAGCAGCTTGGTAGGGGACGGGAACACTGAAGCTTTCTTT. It translates to CASSLVGDGNTEAFF.

The chain combines TRBV15 with TRBJ2-7; D call uncertain. The V gene's germline CDR1 is LNHNV and CDR2 YYDKDF (reference sequence). The CDR3 is 14 amino acids. V dropped 0 bases and J dropped 2 bases, with 8 bases sitting between them. In nucleotides, the CDR3 is TGTGCCACCAGCAGAGATCAGGTGCCCTACGAGCAGTACTTC. It specifies CATSRDQVPYEQYF. The full variable domain, in which reference TRBV15 and TRBJ2-7 provide the parts outside the CDR3, is DAMVIQNPRYQVTQFGKPVTLSCSQTLNHNVMYWYQQKSSQAPKLLFHYYDKDFNNEADTPDNFQSRRPNTSFCFLDIRSPGLGDTAMYLCATSRDQVPYEQYFGPGTRLTVT.

The chain is built from TRBV5-1 and TRBJ2-7; 12 positions agree with TRBD1. The CDR3 loop spans 13 amino acids. The trim removed 3 bases at V and 13 bases at J, leaving 8 bases unmatched. The germline V gene has CDR1 SGHRS and CDR2 YFSETQ. CDR3 coding DNA: TGCGCCAGCAGCTCCGGGACAGGGGGCTTGTGTTACTTC. Protein: CASSSGTGGLCYF.

This chain uses TRBV7-8 with TRBJ1-1; weak D call: TRBD1 (6 bases). CDR1 is SGHVS and CDR2 is FQNEAQ in the germline V gene. The CDR3 is 13 amino acids. Trimming took 4 bases from V and 4 from J, leaving 10 bases between them. The DNA for the CDR3 is TGTGCCAGCAGCTCAACAGGGTTCACTGAAGCTTTCTTT. As protein: CASSSTGFTEAFF.

The chain has TRBV2 and TRBJ2-5, with a weak D call TRBD2 (5 bases). V lost 4 bases and J 4 bases, leaving 7 bases between the germline ends. The germline CDR1 and CDR2 sequences are SNHLY and FYNNEI. This CDR3 region has 12 residues. CDR3 in amino acids: CASSGRTETQYF. CDR3 bases: TGTGCCAGCAGTGGGAGGACAGAGACCCAGTACTTC.